Following are 18 T cell receptor beta chains from one sample sequenced in a study of cytotoxic CD8 clonotypes in ibrutinib-treated CLL. Profiled with immunoSEQ multiplex PCR; TCRdb holds only in-frame clones, not every one. The data contain about 200,000 clones, roughly three quarters of them seen just once; the ten biggest clones take up about 6%. This material consisted of PBMCs, taken after 12 months of ibrutinib treatment. The receptors were sampled from a human donor with chronic lymphocytic leukemia.

This rearrangement joins TRBV18 to TRBJ1-4, with TRBD1 as a possible D gene (6 bases). CDR1 is KGHSH and CDR2 is LQKENI in the germline V gene. V shed 3 bases and J shed 8 bases, with 13 bases lying between them. This CDR3 region has 14 residues. The CDR3, as DNA: TGTGCCAGCTCACCCCCAGGGGCTGGGGAAAAACTGTTTTTT. Translation gives CASSPPGAGEKLFF.

The chain couples TRBV30 to TRBJ1-5; 8 nucleotides agree with TRBD1. The CDR3 consists of 16 residues. The germline V gene encodes CDR1 GTSNPN and CDR2 SVGIG (reference sequence). Unmatched junction bases numbered 14, after V lost 8 bases and J lost 2 bases. CDR3 sequence: CAGMVQGASGNQPQHF. The CDR3 DNA follows: TGTGCCGGGATGGTGCAGGGGGCGTCTGGCAATCAGCCCCAGCATTTT.

The rearrangement links TRBV6-6 to TRBJ1-5; D gene unclear. Trimming took 0 bases from V and 0 from J, leaving 9 bases between them. This CDR3 has 16 amino acids. Germline CDR1 reads MNHNY; CDR2 reads SVGAGI (reference sequence). The chain's CDR3 is CASSYSWGSSNQPQHF. CDR3 DNA sequence: TGTGCCAGCAGTTACTCTTGGGGTAGTAGCAATCAGCCCCAGCATTTT.

In DNA form, the CDR3 reads TGTGCCAGCAGCCCTTACTACCCGGGGATCGGCGGCTACACCTTC. This translates into CASSPYYPGIGGYTF. V gene TRBV7-2 combines with J gene TRBJ1-2; D uncertain. Looked up from germline, CDR1 is SGHTA and CDR2 is FQGNSA. The CDR3 loop spans 15 amino acids. Trimming cost V 5 bases and J 8 bases, with 21 bases left between them. Supplemented by reference TRBV7-2 and TRBJ1-2, the full variable domain reads GAGVSQSPSNKVTEKGKDVELRCDPISGHTALYWYRQSLGQGLEFLIYFQGNSAPDKSGLPSDRFSAERTGGSVSTLTIQRTQQEDSAVYLCASSPYYPGIGGYTFGSGTRLTVV.

Only one count was recorded for this clone. The rearrangement uses TRBV6-5 and TRBJ1-2; 9 bases agree with TRBD1. CDR1 and CDR2 (germline): MNHEY, SVGAGI. CDR3 size: 15 residues. Unmatched junction bases numbered 5, after V lost 0 bases and J lost 6 bases. CDR3 sequence (DNA): TGTGCCAGCAGTTACTCGGGACAGGGACCACATGGCTACACCTTC. Translated: CASSYSGQGPHGYTF.

This chain connects TRBV27 to TRBJ2-2; the D is unclear. V dropped 3 bases and J dropped 1 base, with 15 bases sitting between them. This CDR3 spans 17 amino acids. Germline V gene data show CDR1 as MNHEY and CDR2 as SMNVEV (reference sequence). The CDR3 DNA follows: TGTGCCAGCAGTTTTAGGGTACCCAGTAGGAACACCGGGGAGCTGTTTTTT. This encodes CASSFRVPSRNTGELFF.

This clone was seen more than once but under ten times. This chain connects TRBV6-4 to TRBJ2-1; D remains ambiguous. Germline loops: CDR1 MRHNA, CDR2 SNTAGT. Trimming shortened V by 2 bases and J by 4 bases, and 12 bases separated the two germline ends. This CDR3 region has 15 residues. The CDR3 here is CASSDGVADYNEQFF. DNA of the CDR3: TGTGCCAGCAGTGACGGGGTAGCAGATTACAATGAGCAGTTCTTC.

The chain employs TRBV7-6 and TRBJ2-2; 7 bases map to TRBD2. Germline lookup yields CDR1 SGHVS and CDR2 FNYEAQ. J gave up 2 bases and V 0 bases, and 3 bases lay outside the gene matches. This CDR3 has 16 amino acids. Written as DNA, the CDR3 is TGTGCCAGCAGCTTAGCGGCTAGCGGAAACACCGGGGAGCTGTTTTTT. The encoded protein is CASSLAASGNTGELFF. The full variable domain, completed using reference TRBV7-6 and TRBJ2-2, is GAGVSQSPRYKVTKRGQDVALRCDPISGHVSLYWYRQALGQGPEFLTYFNYEAQQDKSGLPNDRFSAERPEGSISTLTIQRTEQRDSAMYRCASSLAASGNTGELFFGEGSRLTVL.

The chain uses TRBV7-9 and TRBJ1-1; no reliable D call. V dropped 5 bases and J dropped 3 bases, with 19 bases sitting between them. Germline V gene lookup returns CDR1 SEHNR and CDR2 FQNEAQ (reference sequence). CDR3 length equals 16 residues. DNA for the CDR3: TGTGCCAGCAGCCGATATTCGACGGTTCTTGACACTGAAGCTTTCTTT. This gives the protein CASSRYSTVLDTEAFF.

This clone was recorded once. The chain links TRBV18 to TRBJ2-3; TRBD1 agrees at 7 bases. This CDR3 has 15 amino acids. The ends lost 5 bases at V and 6 bases at J; junction bases unmatched: 11. Germline assignment: CDR1 KGHSH and CDR2 LQKENI. CDR3 loop: CASSMEGGPRDTQYF. The CDR3 DNA is TGTGCCAGCTCAATGGAAGGGGGCCCAAGGGATACGCAGTATTTT.

The chain has TRBV27 and TRBJ1-5; D remains ambiguous. V was shortened by 5 bases and J by 3 bases, with 14 bases between the two germline ends. Germline loops: CDR1 MNHEY, CDR2 SMNVEV (reference sequence). CDR3 length: 15 residues. CDR3 nucleotide sequence: TGTGCCAGCAGTCTGTTCGGGCGGATCAATCAGCCCCAGCATTTT. Its translation is CASSLFGRINQPQHF.

J is TRBJ2-7 and V is TRBV7-2; 8 positions agree with TRBD2. Germline trimming cut 1 base from V and 5 bases from J; bases unmatched to any gene: 4. Looked up from germline, CDR1 is SGHTA and CDR2 is FQGNSA. The CDR3 is 14 residues long. The CDR3: CASSLGGTSNEQYF. DNA of the CDR3: TGTGCCAGCAGCTTAGGGGGGACTAGTAACGAGCAGTACTTC.

The V and J genes are TRBV9 and TRBJ2-3; TRBD1 is a possible D gene (5 bases). CDR1 is SGDLS and CDR2 is YYNGEE in the germline V gene. There are 15 residues in the CDR3. Trimming removed 0 bases from V and 1 base from J, with 9 bases in between. The CDR3 nucleotides are TGTGCCAGCAGCGTAGGGCAGGGCGGCACAGATACGCAGTATTTT. Its protein is CASSVGQGGTDTQYF.

J is TRBJ1-5 and V is TRBV6-5; 7 positions match TRBD1. The CDR3 contains 16 residues. V lost 4 bases to trimming and J lost 3 bases; unmatched junction nucleotides: 9. CDR1 and CDR2 (germline): MNHEY, SVGAGI. The CDR3 protein is CASSSFPGQSNQPQHF. For the CDR3, the DNA is TGTGCCAGCAGTTCATTTCCGGGACAGTCCAATCAGCCCCAGCATTTT.

V and J are TRBV7-3 and TRBJ1-2, with a weak D call TRBD1 (6 bases). V lost 4 bases and J lost 3, with 12 bases in between. Germline V gives CDR1 SGHTA, CDR2 FQGTGA. CDR3 length: 14 amino acids. CDR3 DNA: TGTGCCAGCAGCTCCCAGGGGACCGACTATGGCTACACCTTC. This sequence encodes CASSSQGTDYGYTF.

The gene calls are TRBV18 and TRBJ1-1, with D possibly being TRBD1 (6 bases). Germline values: CDR1 KGHSH, CDR2 LQKENI. Between the trimmed V and J ends, which lost 1 base and 0 bases, there was a span of 21 bases. The CDR3 totals 19 residues. The CDR3 nucleotides are TGTGCCAGCTCACCACGGGCCTTAACCGGACGGGACATGAACACTGAAGCTTTCTTT. Amino acids: CASSPRALTGRDMNTEAFF.

This chain connects TRBV6-6 to TRBJ2-3; D call uncertain. The V and J ends lost 0 bases and 4 bases respectively, with 8 bases between them. Germline assignment: CDR1 MNHNY and CDR2 SVGAGI (reference sequence). The CDR3 has 14 residues. As DNA, the CDR3 is TGTGCCAGCAGTTACTCGGAAATCTCAGATACGCAGTATTTT. The encoded protein is CASSYSEISDTQYF.

This clone was detected a few times. V is TRBV9 and J is TRBJ2-2; the D is unclear. CDR1 is SGDLS and CDR2 is YYNGEE in the germline V gene. The CDR3 loop spans 14 amino acids. V was trimmed by 0 bases and J by 8 bases, leaving 11 bases between them. CDR3 loop: CASSVASLRGELFF. CDR3 DNA sequence: TGTGCCAGCAGCGTAGCTAGTTTGAGGGGGGAGCTGTTTTTT.